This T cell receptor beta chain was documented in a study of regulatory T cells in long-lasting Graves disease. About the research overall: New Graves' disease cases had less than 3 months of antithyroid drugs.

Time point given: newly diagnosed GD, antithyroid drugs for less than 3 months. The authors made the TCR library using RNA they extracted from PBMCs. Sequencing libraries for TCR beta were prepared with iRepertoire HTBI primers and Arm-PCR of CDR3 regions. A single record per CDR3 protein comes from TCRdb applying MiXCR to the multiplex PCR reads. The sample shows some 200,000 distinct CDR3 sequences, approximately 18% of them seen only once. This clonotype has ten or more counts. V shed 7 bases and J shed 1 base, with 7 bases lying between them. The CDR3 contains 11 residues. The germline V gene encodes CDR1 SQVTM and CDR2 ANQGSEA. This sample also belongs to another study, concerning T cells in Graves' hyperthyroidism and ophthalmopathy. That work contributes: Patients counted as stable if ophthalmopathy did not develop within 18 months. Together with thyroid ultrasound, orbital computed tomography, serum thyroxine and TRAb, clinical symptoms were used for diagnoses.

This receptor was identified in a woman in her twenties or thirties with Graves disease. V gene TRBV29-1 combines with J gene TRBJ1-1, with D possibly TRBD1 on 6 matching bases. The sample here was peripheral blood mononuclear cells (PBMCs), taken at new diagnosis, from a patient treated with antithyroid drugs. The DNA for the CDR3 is TGCAGCGCAGGGGCGAACACTGAAGCTTTCTTT. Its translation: CSAGANTEAFF.